The clone carrying this T cell receptor (beta chain) was observed many times. The antigen is not known. TCRdb itself ran the reads through MiXCR, one entry per CDR3 protein. This sample has tens of thousands of distinct CDR3 sequences, with roughly 20% found just once. Germline values: CDR1 DFQATT, CDR2 SNEGSKA (reference sequence). CDR3 length equals 13 residues. V was clipped by 0 bases and J by 5 bases, with 8 bases between them. This entry is derived from a study of lung T cells in sarcoidosis with Löfgren's syndrome. Overall study findings and caveats: Löfgren's syndrome patients reportedly showed greatest TRAV12-1 and TRBV2 expansion versus controls. TRAV12-1 preferentially paired with TRBV2, with homologous CDR3s. Multiple Löfgren's syndrome patients reportedly shared TRAV12-1 and TRBV2 CDR3 motifs, suggesting public CD4+ TCRs.

This sequence joins TRBV20-1 and TRBJ1-5; D is uncertain. The sequencing sample was made of CD4+ T cells from PBMCs. The receptor's source is a human donor with sarcoidosis (Löfgren's syndrome or another form), or a control subject (not recorded which). This chain's CDR3 is CSARDTEYQPQHF. The DNA of the CDR3 is TGCAGTGCTAGAGATACGGAGTATCAGCCCCAGCATTTT.